Reported below is one T cell receptor beta chain. What it binds is unknown. Time point described: recipient sample about 28 days before transplant, after cytoreduction. After removal of 4 bases from V and 3 bases from J, the junction contained 6 bases not matched to a gene. The CDR3 has 14 amino acids. The germline gives CDR1 MNHNS, CDR2 SASEGT. Sequencing was performed with immunoSEQ multiplex PCR; in TCRdb, only in-frame clones are kept and a portion is missing. Found here are about 21,000 clones, almost 90% of them singletons; the top ten hold about 3.5%. The sample belongs to a study of T cell clonotyping in hematopoietic cell transplantation. Study-level points and caveats: Recipient TCR diversity dropped after transplant; expanded clonotypes rose from day 30 to 180. Graft donor and pretransplant recipient Inverse Simpson Index values predicted broader posttransplant TCR diversity.

The source material was peripheral blood mononuclear cells, sampled before stem cell transplant. V gene TRBV6-1 combines with J gene TRBJ2-7; TRBD1 matches 7 bases. This TCR was sampled from a man aged 18 to 30 with biphenotypic leukemia. Some clones in this sample may be carry-over from other donors' samples. The CDR3 DNA is TGTGCCAGCAGTGCCCGGGACAGCCACTACGAGCAGTACTTC. This codes for CASSARDSHYEQYF.